Each of the 30 T cell receptor beta chains below was sequenced from the same sample in a study of cytomegalovirus exposure and HLA in healthy donors. PCR primers comprised 60 Vbeta and 13 Jbeta primers. TCRdb's copy holds only in-frame clones and misses some; the assay was immunoSEQ multiplex PCR. Seen here are approximately 200,000 clones, less than 85% observed once, and the top ten hold approximately 0.22%. Material for sequencing was PBMCs. The receptors shown here come from a girl aged 2-10 years in good health and CMV-seronegative.

This chain connects TRBV19 to TRBJ1-5; 8 bases align to TRBD1. This CDR3 has 14 residues. Per the germline V gene, CDR1 is LNHDA and CDR2 is SQIVND (reference sequence). Trimming removed 9 bases from V and 1 base from J; junction bases left unmatched: 5. CDR3 bases: TGTGCCAGCCAGGGGGCTTGGAGCAATCAGCCCCAGCATTTT. Residues: CASQGAWSNQPQHF.

A single count supports this clone. The chain is built from TRBV19 and TRBJ1-1; a possible D gene is TRBD1 (5 bases). The CDR3 is 15 residues long. V lost 3 bases and J 1 base, leaving 12 bases between the germline ends. CDR1 and CDR2 from the germline V gene are LNHDA and SQIVND (reference sequence). The CDR3 region has the DNA TGTGCCAGTAGTATCACTCCCCAGGGGAACACTGAAGCTTTCTTT. It codes for CASSITPQGNTEAFF.

The CDR3 region is CASSYSRVSYEQYF. DNA for the CDR3: TGTGCCAGCAGTTACTCGAGAGTTTCCTACGAGCAGTACTTC. The rearrangement joins TRBV6-5 to TRBJ2-7, with D uncertain. Germline V gene data show CDR1 as MNHEY and CDR2 as SVGAGI. There are 14 residues in the CDR3. V was pared by 0 bases and J by 1 base, with 7 bases between.

The CDR3 sequence is CASSFRTKTWTSGSNDEQFF. In DNA form, the CDR3 reads TGTGCCAGCAGTTTCCGAACGAAGACTTGGACTAGCGGGAGCAACGATGAGCAGTTCTTC. The chain is built from TRBV27 and TRBJ2-1; TRBD2 matches at 13 bases. Germline V gene data show CDR1 as MNHEY and CDR2 as SMNVEV (reference sequence). The CDR3 extends over 20 amino acids. With V trimmed by 3 bases and J by 8 bases, 19 bases remained unmatched.

The chain joins TRBV18 to TRBJ2-7; D is perhaps TRBD1 (6 bases). Trimming took off 4 bases at V and 0 bases at J, with 13 bases between the two ends. The CDR3 sequence is 15 residues long. CDR1 and CDR2 (germline): KGHSH, LQKENI. The CDR3 nucleotides are TGTGCCAGCTCACGACAGGAGAGGAGCTCCTACGAGCAGTACTTC. This gives the protein CASSRQERSSYEQYF.

J is TRBJ2-7 and V is TRBV6-1, with 11 bases that match TRBD2. Germline V gives CDR1 MNHNS, CDR2 SASEGT. V lost 5 bases, J lost 1 base, and 4 bases stayed unmatched. The CDR3 has 15 amino acids. In nucleotides, the CDR3 is TGTGCCAGCAGTAAAGGGACTAGCGGATCCTACGAGCAGTACTTC. Protein sequence: CASSKGTSGSYEQYF.

Remarks on this clone: A read error may account for a junction end that differs from germline. At the DNA level, this CDR3 is encoded by other sequences in the same sample as well. The rearrangement joins TRBV2 to TRBJ2-5, with unresolved D. From germline, CDR1 is SNHLY and CDR2 FYNNEI. The CDR3 runs to 12 residues. The CDR3 DNA sequence: TGCGCCAGCATCCCACTGAAAGAGACCCAGTACTTC. This sequence encodes CASIPLKETQYF.

This chain connects TRBV6-1 to TRBJ1-1; 9 nucleotides agree with TRBD1. The CDR3 is 15 amino acids. The V and J ends lost 4 bases and 1 base, in that order; junction bases with no gene match: 4. Germline values: CDR1 MNHNS, CDR2 SASEGT. The CDR3 spells CASSGTGAQNTEAFF. CDR3 nucleotide sequence: TGTGCCAGCAGTGGGACAGGGGCACAGAACACTGAAGCTTTCTTT.

The chain couples TRBV6-1 to TRBJ1-2; TRBD1 is a possible D gene (5 bases). The CDR3 length is 13 residues. Germline-derived CDR1 and CDR2 are MNHNS and SASEGT. The germline V and J ends were trimmed by 7 bases and 7 bases, with 16 bases remaining between them. The CDR3 DNA is TGTGCCAGCATAGGTGGGGGGGGTGGTGGCTACACCTTC. It translates to CASIGGGGGGYTF.

The chain combines TRBV5-6 with TRBJ1-1; D ambiguous. This CDR3 contains 14 residues. Trimming left V 1 base short and J 0 bases short, with 7 bases between. The germline CDR1 and CDR2 sequences are SGHDT and YYEEEE. The DNA for the CDR3 is TGTGCCAGCAGCTTGACGAGATTGAACACTGAAGCTTTCTTT. Amino acids: CASSLTRLNTEAFF.

The CDR3 coding sequence is TGTGCCAGCAGCGTACTAACAGGGACTGGAAACACCATATATTTT. It codes for CASSVLTGTGNTIYF. This chain joins TRBV5-4 and TRBJ1-3, with D perhaps TRBD1 (6 bases). The germline CDR1 and CDR2 sequences are SGHNT and YYREEE (reference sequence). V lost 4 bases and J 2 bases, leaving 13 bases between the germline ends. This CDR3 has 15 residues. Full variable domain (outside the CDR3, taken from reference TRBV5-4 and TRBJ1-3): ETGVTQSPTHLIKTRGQQVTLRCSSQSGHNTVSWYQQALGQGPQFIFQYYREEENGRGNFPPRFSGLQFPNYSSELNVNALELDDSALYLCASSVLTGTGNTIYFGEGSWLTVV.

The chain couples TRBV2 to TRBJ1-1; possibly TRBD1 for D (5 bases). The V gene's germline CDR1 is SNHLY and CDR2 FYNNEI. V was clipped by 5 bases and J by 4 bases, with 14 bases between them. The CDR3 covers 14 residues. The CDR3 is CASSWDSRGTEAFF. The CDR3 DNA reads TGTGCCAGCAGTTGGGACTCACGCGGCACTGAAGCTTTCTTT.

The V and J genes are TRBV7-9 and TRBJ1-2; D not resolved. The ends were cut back, 4 bases at V and 0 bases at J, with 15 bases in the middle. CDR3 size: 16 residues. CDR1 and CDR2 from the germline V gene are SEHNR and FQNEAQ (reference sequence). CDR3 loop: CASSSTESRANYGYTF. CDR3 nucleotide sequence: TGTGCCAGCAGCTCCACAGAATCCAGAGCTAACTATGGCTACACCTTC.

The chain is built from TRBV5-6 and TRBJ2-7; the D is unclear. V lost 1 base and J lost 6, with 8 bases in between. This CDR3 contains 12 residues. CDR1 and CDR2 from the germline V gene are SGHDT and YYEEEE. DNA of the CDR3: TGTGCCAGCAGCTTGTTGGCTCTCGAGCAGTACTTC. Protein: CASSLLALEQYF.

The chain recombines TRBV5-1 with TRBJ2-2, with a tentative D call TRBD1 (6 bases). CDR3 length: 13 residues. V lost 0 bases and J 6 bases, leaving 6 bases between the germline ends. Germline assignment: CDR1 SGHRS and CDR2 YFSETQ. CDR3 DNA sequence: TGCGCCAGCAGCTTGGACAGGGCCGGGGAGCTGTTTTTT. Amino acid sequence: CASSLDRAGELFF. The whole variable domain, remainder taken from reference TRBV5-1 and TRBJ2-2, is KAGVTQTPRYLIKTRGQQVTLSCSPISGHRSVSWYQQTPGQGLQFLFEYFSETQRNKGNFPGRFSGRQFSNSRSEMNVSTLELGDSALYLCASSLDRAGELFFGEGSRLTVL.

The chain couples TRBV10-3 to TRBJ2-3, with 7 bases that match TRBD2. Germline trimming cut 6 bases from V and 0 bases from J; bases unmatched to any gene: 3. The CDR3 runs 14 residues. The germline V gene has CDR1 ENHRY and CDR2 SYGVKD. The DNA for the CDR3 is TGTGCCATCAGCGCGGGGGATAGCACAGATACGCAGTATTTT. Residues: CAISAGDSTDTQYF.

The chain couples TRBV2 to TRBJ2-1; 12 bases match TRBD1. Per germline, CDR1 SNHLY and CDR2 FYNNEI. The CDR3 runs 15 residues. After removal of 5 bases from V and 7 bases from J, the junction contained 6 bases not matched to a gene. This CDR3 reads CASSSGTGGFNEQFF. The DNA of the CDR3 is TGTGCCAGCAGTAGTGGGACAGGGGGCTTTAATGAGCAGTTCTTC.

This clone was seen only a few times. The genes are TRBV27 and TRBJ2-5, with 10 nucleotides matching TRBD2. The CDR3 contains 16 residues. J lost 6 bases, V lost 0 bases, and 7 bases had no gene match. Germline V gene lookup returns CDR1 MNHEY and CDR2 SMNVEV (reference sequence). The CDR3 DNA sequence: TGTGCCAGCAGTTTATCAGGGCTAGCGGGAGTAAAGACCCAGTACTTC. This codes for CASSLSGLAGVKTQYF.

This chain uses TRBV9 with TRBJ2-7; TRBD2 is a possible D gene (5 bases). V lost 3 bases and J 5 bases, leaving 15 bases between the germline ends. The V gene's germline CDR1 is SGDLS and CDR2 YYNGEE. This CDR3 has 14 residues. This CDR3 reads CASSAVTSSDEQYF. DNA of the CDR3: TGTGCCAGCAGCGCAGTTACTAGTTCCGACGAGCAGTACTTC.

The gene calls are TRBV5-4 and TRBJ2-2, with D possibly being TRBD1 (5 bases). Germline CDR1 and CDR2: SGHNT and YYREEE (reference sequence). The CDR3 runs 12 residues. With 5 bases removed from V and 5 bases from J, the gap between germline ends came to 7 bases. The CDR3 DNA follows: TGTGCCAGCAGACCAGGGACCGGGGAGCTGTTTTTT. Its translation is CASRPGTGELFF.

The chain carries TRBV4-1 and TRBJ1-1; D gene ambiguous. Trimming removed 0 bases at V and 8 bases at J, with 10 bases between. CDR3 length: 13 amino acids. Per germline, CDR1 MGHRA and CDR2 YSYEKL. The CDR3 is CASSQDWAAEAFF. CDR3 coding DNA: TGCGCCAGCAGCCAAGATTGGGCAGCCGAAGCTTTCTTT.

A few counts support this clone. The chain employs TRBV4-1 and TRBJ1-5; D ambiguous. Trimming took off 1 base at V and 5 bases at J, with 6 bases between the two ends. The CDR3 length is 13 residues. Per germline, CDR1 MGHRA and CDR2 YSYEKL. The CDR3 spells CASSQAPYQPQHF. CDR3 DNA sequence: TGCGCCAGCAGCCAAGCTCCGTATCAGCCCCAGCATTTT.

The chain links TRBV30 to TRBJ2-7; perhaps TRBD2 as D (6 bases). V was cut by 2 bases and J by 0 bases, with 8 bases left in between. The CDR3 runs to 13 residues. CDR1 and CDR2 (germline): GTSNPN, SVGIG (reference sequence). The CDR3 sequence is CAWSHGSSYEQYF. The CDR3 DNA sequence: TGTGCCTGGAGTCACGGGAGCTCCTACGAGCAGTACTTC.

The rearrangement uses TRBV29-1 and TRBJ1-5; D not resolved. V lost 4 bases and J lost 0, with 7 bases in between. The length of the CDR3 is 13 residues. Germline-derived CDR1 and CDR2 are SQVTM and ANQGSEA. The CDR3 DNA is TGCAGCGTTGCTAGAGGTAGCAATCAGCCCCAGCATTTT. The encoded protein is CSVARGSNQPQHF.

The V and J genes are TRBV2 and TRBJ1-2; TRBD1 might be the D (5 bases). V was pared by 4 bases and J by 5 bases, with 11 bases between. This CDR3 spans 13 amino acids. Per the germline V gene, CDR1 is SNHLY and CDR2 is FYNNEI. CDR3 protein: CASSVLGRYGYTF. The CDR3 bases are TGTGCCAGCAGTGTTCTGGGGCGGTATGGCTACACCTTC.

The rearrangement joins TRBV6-1 to TRBJ2-1; 8 bases align to TRBD2. CDR1 and CDR2 (germline): MNHNS, SASEGT. V gave up 7 bases and J gave up 4 bases; unmatched junction bases: 3. This CDR3 spans 13 amino acids. Written as DNA, the CDR3 is TGTGCCAGCAACCCGGGAGGGTACAATGAGCAGTTCTTC. Protein product: CASNPGGYNEQFF.

Concerning this clone: The junction shows a germline mismatch at one end, possibly a read error. J is TRBJ2-7 and V is TRBV7-9; D may be TRBD1 (6 bases). Looked up from germline, CDR1 is SEHNR and CDR2 is FQNEAQ (reference sequence). CDR3 length: 12 amino acids. CDR3 amino acids: CSSSTGTYEQYF. The CDR3 coding sequence is TGTTCCAGCAGCACAGGGACCTACGAGCAGTACTTC.

The CDR3 nucleotides are TGTGCCAGTAGCTTTTTCACCGGGGGGGCTGAAGCTTTCTTT. Amino acids: CASSFFTGGAEAFF. V is TRBV19 and J is TRBJ1-1; a possible D gene is TRBD1 (5 bases). Germline-derived CDR1 and CDR2 are LNHDA and SQIVND (reference sequence). The CDR3 consists of 14 residues. Trimming removed 6 bases from V and 6 bases from J, with 17 bases in between.

The chain recombines TRBV7-9 with TRBJ2-7, with 14 bases fitting TRBD2. V trimming: 4 bases; J trimming: 12 bases; junction bases outside the gene matches: 11. The CDR3 is 15 residues long. CDR1 and CDR2 from the germline V gene are SEHNR and FQNEAQ (reference sequence). For the CDR3, the DNA is TGTGCCAGCAGCTCCGCCGGGACTAGCGGGAGTTTGTCGTACTTC. It specifies CASSSAGTSGSLSYF.

This sequence joins TRBV4-1 and TRBJ1-2; D possibly corresponds to TRBD1 (5 bases). The CDR3 consists of 16 residues. Germline values: CDR1 MGHRA, CDR2 YSYEKL. The ends were cut back, 1 base at V and 1 base at J, with 13 bases in the middle. The CDR3 is CASSQGTYASNYGYTF. Written as DNA, the CDR3 is TGCGCCAGCAGCCAAGGGACATATGCTAGTAACTATGGCTACACCTTC.